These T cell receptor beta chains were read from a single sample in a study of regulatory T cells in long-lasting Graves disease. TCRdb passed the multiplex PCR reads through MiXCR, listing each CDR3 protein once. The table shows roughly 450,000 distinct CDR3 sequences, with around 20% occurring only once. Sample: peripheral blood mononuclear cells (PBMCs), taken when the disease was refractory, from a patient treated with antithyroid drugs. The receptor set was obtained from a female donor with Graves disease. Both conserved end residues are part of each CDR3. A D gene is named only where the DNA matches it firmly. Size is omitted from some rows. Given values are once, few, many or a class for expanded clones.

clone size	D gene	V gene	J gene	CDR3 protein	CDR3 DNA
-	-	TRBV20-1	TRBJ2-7	CSASKGRFPREQYF	TGCAGTGCTAGCAAAGGGCGGTTCCCTAGGGAGCAGTACTTC
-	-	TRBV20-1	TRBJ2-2	CSARDWGTSDRAANTGELFF	TGCAGTGCTAGAGATTGGGGGACCTCCGACCGAGCCGCGAACACCGGGGAGCTGTTTTTT
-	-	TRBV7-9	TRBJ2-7	CASSLEGIRREQYF	TGTGCCAGCAGCTTAGAAGGTATCCGGAGGGAGCAGTACTTC
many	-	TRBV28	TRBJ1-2	CASSLLWDSGGYTF	TGTGCCAGCAGTTTATTGTGGGATTCGGGCGGCTACACCTTC
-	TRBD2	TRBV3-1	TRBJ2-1	CASSQPQGTSGRNEQFF	TGTGCCAGCAGCCAGCCACAGGGTACTAGCGGCCGCAATGAGCAGTTCTTC
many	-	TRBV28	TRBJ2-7	CASSLRIRDHEQYF	TGTGCCAGCAGTTTAAGGATACGCGACCACGAGCAGTACTTC
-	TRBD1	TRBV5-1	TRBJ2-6	CASSTGRGQEVTGANVLTF	TGCGCCAGCAGCACCGGCCGGGGACAGGAGGTTACTGGGGCCAACGTCCTGACTTTC
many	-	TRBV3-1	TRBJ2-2	CASSPPGSGAGELFF	TGTGCCAGCAGCCCCCCGGGATCAGGGGCCGGGGAGCTGTTTTTT
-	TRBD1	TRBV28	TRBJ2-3	CASSILTGVDTDTQYF	TGTGCCAGCAGTATCCTGACAGGGGTGGACACAGATACGCAGTATTTT
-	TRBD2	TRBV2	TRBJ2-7	CASRGSGNTHEQYF	TGTGCCAGCAGAGGTAGCGGGAATACCCACGAGCAGTACTTC
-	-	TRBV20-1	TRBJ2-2	CSAGTANTGELFF	TGCAGTGCTGGGACTGCGAACACCGGGGAGCTGTTTTTT
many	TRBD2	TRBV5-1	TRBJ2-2	CASRPLADTGELFF	TGCGCCAGCAGACCTCTAGCGGACACCGGGGAGCTGTTTTTT
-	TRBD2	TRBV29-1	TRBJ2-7	CSVLTSGRTYEQYF	TGCAGCGTGCTTACTAGCGGGAGAACCTACGAGCAGTACTTC
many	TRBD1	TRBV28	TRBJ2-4	CASRDRGENIQYF	TGTGCCAGCAGGGACAGGGGGGAAAACATTCAGTACTTC
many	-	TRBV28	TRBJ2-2	CASSWNGELFF	TGTGCCAGCAGTTGGAACGGGGAGCTGTTTTTT
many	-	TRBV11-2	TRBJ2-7	CASSLGDASYEQYF	TGTGCCAGCAGCTTAGGGGACGCCTCCTACGAGCAGTACTTC
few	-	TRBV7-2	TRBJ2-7	CASSFMRGSYEQYF	TGTGCCAGCAGCTTCATGAGGGGTTCATACGAGCAGTACTTC
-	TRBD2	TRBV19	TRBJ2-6	CASEVAGVYSGANVLTF	TGTGCCAGTGAAGTAGCGGGGGTATACTCTGGGGCCAACGTCCTGACTTTC
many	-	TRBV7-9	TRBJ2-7	CASSLGDTTYEQYF	TGTGCCAGCAGCCTAGGGGACACAACTTACGAGCAGTACTTC
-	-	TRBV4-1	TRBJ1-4	CASSQGTVSNEKLFF	TGCGCCAGCAGCCAGGGGACCGTTTCTAATGAAAAACTGTTTTTT
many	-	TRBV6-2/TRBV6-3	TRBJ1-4	CASSYFGGPQGSEKLFF	TGTGCCAGCAGTTACTTTGGGGGTCCTCAGGGCAGTGAAAAACTGTTTTTT
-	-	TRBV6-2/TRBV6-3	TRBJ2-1	CASTMGQAYNEQFF	TGTGCCAGCACCATGGGCCAAGCCTACAATGAGCAGTTCTTC
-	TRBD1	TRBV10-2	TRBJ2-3	CASREGQGMATQYF	TGCGCCAGCAGGGAGGGACAGGGGATGGCTACGCAGTATTTT
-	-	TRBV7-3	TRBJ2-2	CSGAAGKTGELFF	TGCTCGGGAGCGGCGGGAAAAACCGGGGAGCTGTTTTTT
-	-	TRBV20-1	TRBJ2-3	CSARDASAGSPSTDTQYF	TGCAGTGCTAGAGATGCCAGCGCGGGGAGCCCTAGCACAGATACGCAGTATTTT
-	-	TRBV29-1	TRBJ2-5	CSVDAGETQYF	TGCAGCGTTGACGCTGGGGAGACCCAGTACTTC
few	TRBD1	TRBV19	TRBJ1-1	CASRGTEGWAAEAFF	TGTGCCAGTAGGGGGACAGAGGGATGGGCCGCTGAAGCTTTCTTT
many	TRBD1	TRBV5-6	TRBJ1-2	CASSPQGYYGYTF	TGTGCCAGCAGCCCACAGGGGTATTATGGCTACACTTTC
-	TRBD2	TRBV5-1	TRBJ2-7	CASSWGTSGSSSYEHYF	TGCGCCAGCAGCTGGGGGACTAGCGGGAGTAGCTCCTACGAGCACTACTTC
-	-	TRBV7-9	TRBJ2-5	CASSPADRETHYF	TGTGCCAGCAGCCCGGCGGACCGGGAGACCCATTACTTC
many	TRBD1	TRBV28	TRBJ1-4	CAPLTGRREKLFF	TGTGCCCCCCTGACAGGGAGAAGAGAAAAACTGTTTTTT
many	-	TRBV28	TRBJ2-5	CASSRDRRNWGTQYF	TGTGCCAGCAGCCGGGACCGACGGAACTGGGGGACCCAGTACTTC
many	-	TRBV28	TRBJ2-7	CASSFPGTAGEQYF	TGTGCCAGCAGTTTTCCAGGGACAGCGGGAGAGCAGTACTTC
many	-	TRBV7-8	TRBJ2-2	CASSLEGFRTYTGELFF	TGTGCCAGCAGCTTAGAGGGTTTCAGGACTTACACCGGGGAGCTGTTTTTT
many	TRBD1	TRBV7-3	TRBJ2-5	CASSLFGTGAQETQYF	TGTGCCAGCAGCTTGTTCGGGACAGGGGCACAAGAGACCCAGTACTTC
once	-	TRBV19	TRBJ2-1	CASSSRGSYNEQFF	TGTGCCAGTAGTTCCCGGGGCTCCTACAATGAGCAGTTCTTC
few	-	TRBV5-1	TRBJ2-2	CASSLTFPGELFF	TGCGCCAGCAGCTTGACTTTCCCCGGGGAGCTGTTTTTT
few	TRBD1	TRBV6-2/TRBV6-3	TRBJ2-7	CASSYSGQLGARAYEQYF	TGTGCCAGCAGTTACTCGGGACAGTTAGGAGCTCGGGCCTACGAGCAGTACTTC
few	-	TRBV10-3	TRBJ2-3	CAISESRGRPENTDTQYF	TGTGCCATCAGTGAGTCTAGAGGGAGGCCAGAAAACACAGATACGCAGTATTTT
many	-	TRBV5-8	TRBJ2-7	CASSMTLSYEQYF	TGTGCCAGCAGCATGACACTTTCCTACGAGCAGTACTTC
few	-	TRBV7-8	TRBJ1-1	CASSLVTGPTEAFF	TGTGCCAGCAGCTTAGTTACAGGGCCCACTGAAGCTTTCTTT